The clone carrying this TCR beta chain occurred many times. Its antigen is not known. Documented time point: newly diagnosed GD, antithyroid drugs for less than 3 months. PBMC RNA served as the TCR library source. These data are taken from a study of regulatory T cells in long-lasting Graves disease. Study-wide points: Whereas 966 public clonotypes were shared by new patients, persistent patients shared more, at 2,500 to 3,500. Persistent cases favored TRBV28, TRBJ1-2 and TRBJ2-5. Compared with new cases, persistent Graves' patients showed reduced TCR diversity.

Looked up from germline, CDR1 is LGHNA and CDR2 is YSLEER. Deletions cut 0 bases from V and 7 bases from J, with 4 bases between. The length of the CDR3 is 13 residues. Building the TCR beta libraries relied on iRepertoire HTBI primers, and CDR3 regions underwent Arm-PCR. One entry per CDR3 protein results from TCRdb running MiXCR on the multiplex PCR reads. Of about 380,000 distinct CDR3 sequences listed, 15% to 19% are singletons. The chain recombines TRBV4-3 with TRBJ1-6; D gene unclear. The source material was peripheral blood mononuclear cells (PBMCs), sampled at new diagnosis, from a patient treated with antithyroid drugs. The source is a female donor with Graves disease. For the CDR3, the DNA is TGCGCCAGCAGCCAAGAGCGCAATTCACCCCTCCACTTT. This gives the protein CASSQERNSPLHF.